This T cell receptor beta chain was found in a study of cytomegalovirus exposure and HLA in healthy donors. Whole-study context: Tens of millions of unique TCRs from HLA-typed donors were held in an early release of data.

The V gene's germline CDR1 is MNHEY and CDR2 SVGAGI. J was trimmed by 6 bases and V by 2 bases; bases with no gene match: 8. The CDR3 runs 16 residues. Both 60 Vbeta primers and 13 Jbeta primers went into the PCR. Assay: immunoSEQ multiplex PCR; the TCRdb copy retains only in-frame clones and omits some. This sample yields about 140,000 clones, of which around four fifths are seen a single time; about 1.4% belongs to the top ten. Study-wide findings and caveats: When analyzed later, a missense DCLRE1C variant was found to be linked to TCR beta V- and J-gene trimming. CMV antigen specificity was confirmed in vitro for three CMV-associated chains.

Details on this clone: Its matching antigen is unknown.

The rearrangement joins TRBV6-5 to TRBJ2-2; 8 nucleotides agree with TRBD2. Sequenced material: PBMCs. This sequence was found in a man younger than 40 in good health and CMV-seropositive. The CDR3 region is CASSYGPGGLAGELFF. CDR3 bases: TGTGCCAGCAGTTACGGCCCGGGGGGGCTTGCCGGGGAGCTGTTTTTT.